The TCR beta chain described here comes from a study of cytomegalovirus exposure and HLA in healthy donors. Across the whole study: Earlier results showed roughly 120 million unique TCR beta sequences derived from about 179 million T cells. Genotyping showed around 80% of 398 donors falling in the Caucasian-associated ancestry cluster. Findings and limits, study-wide: The study had only CMV serostatus as immune exposure information.

Both 60 Vbeta primers and 13 Jbeta primers went into the PCR. Some clones are missing from TCRdb's copy, which holds only in-frame ones; the method was immunoSEQ multiplex PCR. The repertoire holds about 160,000 clones, around three quarters seen once, with more than 3.5% in the top ten. This clone was seen just once. Its target is not known. With 5 bases clipped from V and 6 bases from J, the junction kept 12 bases outside the gene matches. The germline V gene encodes CDR1 MNHNY and CDR2 SVGAGI (reference sequence). This CDR3 is 15 amino acids long. This sequence originates from a young man in good health and CMV-seropositive. The chain links TRBV6-6 to TRBJ2-5; 7 bases are shared with TRBD2. Material: PBMCs. CDR3 loop: CASSHAEREGKTQYF. CDR3 in DNA: TGTGCCAGCAGTCACGCGGAGAGGGAGGGGAAGACCCAGTACTTC.